Below, 10 T cell receptor beta chains from the same sample are listed, as sequenced in a study of blood T cell repertoires in COVID-19. Libraries were prepared by immunoSEQ multiplex PCR; TCRdb keeps only in-frame clonotypes and omits some of them. The sample has around 200,000 clones, approximately 80% seen once. Source material: peripheral blood. The receptor set was obtained from a woman aged 45-65 years with acute or convalescent COVID-19.

The chain employs TRBV3-1 (or the pseudogene TRBV3-2) and TRBJ2-1, with D possibly TRBD2 on 6 matching bases. Germline V gene data show CDR1 as LGHDT and CDR2 as YNNKEL (reference sequence). The CDR3 runs to 13 residues. Trimming took 5 bases from V and 7 from J, leaving 12 bases between them. CDR3 region: CASSESGVNEQFF. CDR3 nucleotide sequence: TGTGCCAGCAGCGAGTCGGGGGTGAATGAGCAGTTCTTC.

The genes are TRBV7-8 and TRBJ1-5; 7 positions agree with TRBD1. Germline V gives CDR1 SGHVS, CDR2 FQNEAQ. This CDR3 spans 16 amino acids. Losses at the gene ends were 5 bases for V and 5 bases for J; bases not matched to a gene: 12. CDR3 sequence: CASSQNRGGGDQPQHF. CDR3 nucleotides: TGTGCCAGCAGCCAAAACAGGGGAGGTGGGGATCAGCCCCAGCATTTT.

The rearrangement uses TRBV19 and TRBJ2-7, with TRBD2 identical over 7 bases. V lost 7 bases and J lost 3; bases outside the gene matches: 9. Per germline, CDR1 LNHDA and CDR2 SQIVND (reference sequence). The CDR3 consists of 14 residues. For the CDR3, the DNA is TGTGCCAGTACCGCTGGACTAGGAATCTACGAGCAGTACTTC. It is translated as CASTAGLGIYEQYF.

The rearrangement joins TRBV19 to TRBJ2-1; TRBD2 might be the D (6 bases). In germline, CDR1 is LNHDA, CDR2 SQIVND (reference sequence). The CDR3 runs to 17 residues. V lost 5 bases and J 8 bases, leaving 25 bases between the germline ends. CDR3 region: CASSRGLWATWGDEQFF. The DNA of the CDR3 is TGTGCCAGTAGTCGAGGTTTGTGGGCGACTTGGGGGGATGAGCAGTTCTTC.

The J gene is TRBJ2-7, the V gene TRBV6-5; D call uncertain. The ends were cut back, 0 bases at V and 2 bases at J, with 8 bases in the middle. CDR3 length equals 14 residues. Germline V gene data show CDR1 as MNHEY and CDR2 as SVGAGI. The CDR3 bases are TGTGCCAGCAGTTACTCCCCACTTGCCTACGAGCAGTACTTC. Translation: CASSYSPLAYEQYF.

The chain carries TRBV10-3 and TRBJ1-1; TRBD1 matches at 11 bases. V lost 4 bases to trimming and J lost 4 bases; unmatched junction nucleotides: 5. The CDR3 has 15 amino acids. The germline CDR1 and CDR2 sequences are ENHRY and SYGVKD. The DNA of the CDR3 is TGTGCCATCAGTGGGACAGGGGGCTACAGCACTGAAGCTTTCTTT. This sequence encodes CAISGTGGYSTEAFF.

V and J are TRBV7-2 and TRBJ1-2; 11 nucleotides match TRBD1. V dropped 4 bases and J dropped 8; count of bases not matched to a gene: 6. Germline loops: CDR1 SGHTA, CDR2 FQGNSA. The CDR3 extends over 14 amino acids. The CDR3 protein is CASSSDRGLGGYTF. Written as DNA, the CDR3 is TGTGCCAGCAGCTCGGACAGGGGGCTGGGAGGCTACACCTTC.

This rearrangement joins TRBV5-1 to TRBJ2-1, with TRBD2 matching 11 bases. The CDR3 runs 15 residues. Trimming removed 2 bases from V and 4 bases from J; junction bases left unmatched: 2. Germline loops: CDR1 SGHRS, CDR2 YFSETQ. As DNA, the CDR3 is TGCGCCAGCAGCTTCGGGACTAGCGGATACAATGAGCAGTTCTTC. Translation: CASSFGTSGYNEQFF. Based on the CDR3 plus reference TRBV5-1 and TRBJ2-1, the full variable domain is KAGVTQTPRYLIKTRGQQVTLSCSPISGHRSVSWYQQTPGQGLQFLFEYFSETQRNKGNFPGRFSGRQFSNSRSEMNVSTLELGDSALYLCASSFGTSGYNEQFFGPGTRLTVL.

J is TRBJ2-5 and V is TRBV13; 13 bases are a match to TRBD2. CDR1 is PRHDT and CDR2 is FYEKMQ in the germline V gene (reference sequence). The J segment lost 4 bases and the V segment lost 2 bases, leaving 4 bases of the junction unmatched. The CDR3 loop spans 16 amino acids. Written as DNA, the CDR3 is TGTGCCAGCAGCTTAAGGACTAGCGGGAGTACAGAGACCCAGTACTTC. This sequence encodes CASSLRTSGSTETQYF.

The chain recombines TRBV2 with TRBJ2-3; 8 nucleotides agree with TRBD2. CDR3 size: 16 residues. Germline V gene lookup returns CDR1 SNHLY and CDR2 FYNNEI. The J segment lost 1 base and the V segment lost 6 bases, leaving 9 bases of the junction unmatched. In DNA, the CDR3 is TGTGCCAGCAGCACCCTCGGGGGGGCGGGCACAGATACGCAGTATTTT. Its translation is CASSTLGGAGTDTQYF.